These 18 T cell receptor beta chains came from one sample sequenced in a study of immune evolution from preneoplasia to lung adenocarcinoma. Method: immunoSEQ multiplex PCR; TCRdb's copy keeps in-frame clones and lacks some. The sample lists several thousand clones; more than 80% were seen once. The sequencing input was FFPE lung adenocarcinoma in situ tissue. These receptors all come from a donor of 70 years or more with lung adenocarcinoma.

The chain links TRBV28 to TRBJ2-2, with D perhaps matching TRBD1 (5 bases). CDR1 MDHEN and CDR2 SYDVKM come from the germline V gene. Trimming removed 3 bases at V and 1 base at J, with 9 bases between. There are 15 residues in the CDR3. The CDR3 protein is CASSFARENTGELFF. CDR3 sequence (DNA): TGTGCCAGCAGTTTCGCCAGGGAGAACACCGGGGAGCTGTTTTTT. The variable domain in full, with the rest retrieved from reference TRBV28 and TRBJ2-2, is DVKVTQSSRYLVKRTGEKVFLECVQDMDHENMFWYRQDPGLGLRLIYFSYDVKMKEKGDIPEGYSVSREKKERFSLILESASTNQTSMYLCASSFARENTGELFFGEGSRLTVL.

This sequence joins TRBV5-5 and TRBJ2-2, with D perhaps TRBD2 (8 bases). The V end lost 1 base, the J end lost 3 bases, and 22 bases lay between the germline ends. Germline CDR1 and CDR2: SGHKS and YYEKEE (reference sequence). The CDR3 covers 19 residues. Here the CDR3 DNA reads TGTGCCAGCAGCTTGAGGGGGCTAGGGCCAGCGGGAGACACCGGGGAGCTGTTTTTT. It yields the protein CASSLRGLGPAGDTGELFF. Full variable domain (outside the CDR3, taken from reference TRBV5-5 and TRBJ2-2): DAGVTQSPTHLIKTRGQQVTLRCSPISGHKSVSWYQQVLGQGPQFIFQYYEKEERGRGNFPDRFSARQFPNYSSELNVNALLLGDSALYLCASSLRGLGPAGDTGELFFGEGSRLTVL.

This chain uses TRBV7-8 with TRBJ2-2, with 13 positions matching TRBD2. There are 17 residues in the CDR3. The germline gives CDR1 SGHVS, CDR2 FQNEAQ. V shed 7 bases, J shed 0 bases, and the junction held 5 bases outside the gene matches. CDR3 sequence: CASTKTSGRPNTGELFF. Written as DNA, the CDR3 is TGTGCCAGCACTAAGACTAGCGGGAGGCCGAACACCGGGGAGCTGTTTTTT. Supplemented by reference TRBV7-8 and TRBJ2-2, the full variable domain reads GAGVSQSPRYKVAKRGQDVALRCDPISGHVSLFWYQQALGQGPEFLTYFQNEAQLDKSGLPSDRFFAERPEGSVSTLKIQRTQQEDSAVYLCASTKTSGRPNTGELFFGEGSRLTVL.

In DNA, the CDR3 is TGCAGCGTTGAAACAGGGGAAGGGTATGGCTACACCTTC. It codes for CSVETGEGYGYTF. The V call is TRBV29-1, the J call TRBJ1-2, with 7 bases that match TRBD1. The CDR3 is 13 residues long. Germline CDR1 SQVTM, CDR2 ANQGSEA. V trimming: 2 bases; J trimming: 5 bases; junction bases outside the gene matches: 5.

The CDR3 sequence: CATSGLAGHEQFF. In DNA form, the CDR3 reads TGTGCCACCTCGGGACTAGCGGGCCATGAGCAGTTCTTC. J is TRBJ2-1 and V is TRBV2; 12 bases line up with TRBD2. V lost 10 bases, J lost 8 bases, and 6 bases stayed unmatched. Germline values: CDR1 SNHLY, CDR2 FYNNEI. This CDR3 has 13 residues.

The V gene is TRBV7-3, the J gene TRBJ2-7; the match to TRBD1 covers 8 bases. The CDR3 has 16 amino acids. Germline V CDR1 and CDR2: SGHTA, FQGTGA. The V segment lost 5 bases and the J segment 3 bases; nucleotides outside the gene matches: 12. In DNA form, the CDR3 reads TGTGCCAGCAGCGCTTCCCCTCCAGGACAGGGCTACGAGCAGTACTTC. Residues: CASSASPPGQGYEQYF.

The V call is TRBV9, the J call TRBJ1-3, with D maybe TRBD1 (5 bases). Trimming took 2 bases from V and 8 from J, leaving 14 bases between them. Germline CDR1 SGDLS, CDR2 YYNGEE. This CDR3 has 14 residues. CDR3 nucleotides: TGTGCCAGCAGCGTGGCTACAGGAGGGGACACCATATATTTT. Translating it yields CASSVATGGDTIYF. Full variable domain (remainder filled in from reference TRBV9 and TRBJ1-3): DSGVTQTPKHLITATGQRVTLRCSPRSGDLSVYWYQQSLDQGLQFLIQYYNGEERAKGNILERFSAQQFPDLHSELNLSSLELGDSALYFCASSVATGGDTIYFGEGSWLTVV.

The chain carries TRBV23-1 and TRBJ2-5; D may be TRBD1 (5 bases). TRBV23-1 is an ORF, with its function uncertain. Trimming stripped 7 bases from V and 5 bases from J, with 20 bases between. The CDR3 covers 15 residues. The CDR3 DNA is TGCGCCAGCAAGGAGTCCAAGGGGAAAGGGGAGACCCAGTACTTC. This encodes CASKESKGKGETQYF.

V and J are TRBV15 and TRBJ1-5; no clear D. The V gene's germline CDR1 is LNHNV and CDR2 YYDKDF (reference sequence). This CDR3 is 15 amino acids long. The ends were cut back, 0 bases at V and 2 bases at J, with 8 bases in the middle. Written as DNA, the CDR3 is TGTGCCACCAGCAGAGACGGAGATGGCAATCAGCCCCAGCATTTT. Protein: CATSRDGDGNQPQHF.

A word on this clone: Germline and junction disagree at one end, which may indicate a read error. The sample has other DNA sequences that encode this CDR3 too. J is TRBJ2-1 and V is TRBV18; 10 nucleotides align to TRBD2. This CDR3 has 17 amino acids. Germline V gives CDR1 KGHSH, CDR2 LQKENI. CDR3 sequence: CASSPDSGRAHFNEQFF. The CDR3 nucleotides are TGCGCCAGCTCTCCAGACAGCGGGAGGGCCCATTTCAATGAGCAGTTCTTC.

V usage is TRBV30 and J usage is TRBJ1-2, with unresolved D. V shed 0 bases and J shed 4 bases, with 12 bases lying between them. CDR1 is GTSNPN and CDR2 is SVGIG in the germline V gene (reference sequence). The length of the CDR3 is 14 residues. CDR3: CAWSVVGSGYGYTF. CDR3 bases: TGTGCCTGGAGTGTCGTGGGCTCTGGCTATGGCTACACCTTC. The variable domain in full, completed from reference TRBV30 and TRBJ1-2, reads SQTIHQWPATLVQPVGSPLSLECTVEGTSNPNLYWYRQAAGRGLQLLFYSVGIGQISSEVPQNLSASRPQDRQFILSSKKLLLSDSGFYLCAWSVVGSGYGYTFGSGTRLTVV.

This clone was found once. J is TRBJ2-2 and V is TRBV7-8; no clear D. In germline, CDR1 is SGHVS, CDR2 FQNEAQ. The V gene lost 6 bases and the J gene lost 1 base, with 12 bases spanning the gap. CDR3 length: 15 residues. The DNA of the CDR3 is TGTGCCAGCAGTGTTATGGACGGGAACACCGGGGAGCTGTTTTTT. It specifies CASSVMDGNTGELFF.

CDR3 loop: CASSRIIVPGNGGSTDTQYF. The DNA of the CDR3 is TGCGCCAGCAGCCGCATAATTGTCCCGGGAAATGGGGGAAGCACAGATACGCAGTATTTT. The chain has TRBV5-1 and TRBJ2-3; perhaps D is TRBD1 or TRBD2 (5 bases each). The V end was cut by 4 bases, the J end by 0 bases, with 27 bases between. Germline CDR1 reads SGHRS; CDR2 reads YFSETQ. The CDR3 runs to 20 residues.

In this sample, this clone turned up once. The rearrangement uses TRBV7-2 and TRBJ2-2; D unresolved. V dropped 3 bases and J dropped 2 bases, with 10 bases sitting between them. The CDR3 sequence is 15 residues long. The germline gives CDR1 SGHTA, CDR2 FQGNSA. CDR3 sequence (DNA): TGTGCCAGCAGCTTCACCAGAGCAAACACCGGGGAGCTGTTTTTT. Residues: CASSFTRANTGELFF.

This chain connects TRBV2 to TRBJ2-4, with TRBD2 matching 7 bases. Trimming cost V 9 bases and J 8 bases; bases outside gene matches: 16. Germline CDR1 SNHLY, CDR2 FYNNEI. The CDR3 length is 15 residues. The CDR3 sequence: CARLLLAVRGDIQYF. The CDR3 coding sequence is TGTGCCAGACTTCTCCTAGCGGTCCGAGGGGACATTCAGTACTTC.

The J gene is TRBJ1-5, the V gene TRBV19; possible D gene TRBD1, 5 bases. Deletions cut 7 bases from V and 5 bases from J, with 15 bases between. Looked up from germline, CDR1 is LNHDA and CDR2 is SQIVND (reference sequence). The CDR3 loop spans 14 amino acids. The chain's CDR3 is CASTDIWGDQPQHF. Here the CDR3 DNA reads TGTGCCAGTACTGACATCTGGGGCGATCAGCCCCAGCATTTT. The full variable domain, completed using reference TRBV19 and TRBJ1-5, is DGGITQSPKYLFRKEGQNVTLSCEQNLNHDAMYWYRQDPGQGLRLIYYSQIVNDFQKGDIAEGYSVSREKKESFPLTVTSAQKNPTAFYLCASTDIWGDQPQHFGDGTRLSIL.

The chain couples TRBV30 to TRBJ2-1; D ambiguous. Trimming pared 4 bases from V and 1 base from J, leaving 8 bases between. This CDR3 is built from 13 residues. Germline CDR1 and CDR2: GTSNPN and SVGIG (reference sequence). The CDR3, as DNA: TGTGCCTGGACGAGGTGGTCCTACAATGAGCAGTTCTTC. Its protein is CAWTRWSYNEQFF.

This chain uses TRBV14 with TRBJ2-3; D uncertain. The germline V and J ends were trimmed by 1 base and 0 bases, with 8 bases remaining between them. This CDR3 spans 15 amino acids. Germline V lookup: CDR1 SGHDN, CDR2 FVKESK. Written as DNA, the CDR3 is TGTGCCAGCAGCCAAGGTTCTGTTAGCACAGATACGCAGTATTTT. Protein: CASSQGSVSTDTQYF.